The clone carrying this T cell receptor (beta chain) showed up just a few times. This entry comes from a study of spatial heterogeneity in lung cancer. Unique molecular identifiers tagged every individual TCR cDNA molecule. TCRdb re-called the 5' RACE reads with MiXCR, one entry per CDR3 protein. The profile covers approximately 81,000 distinct CDR3 sequences, with around 12% appearing a single time and under 5.5% taken by the ten largest. Described time point: sample taken at primary tumor resection. The authors sequenced whole RNA from tumor, nontumor lung or frozen PBMC without sorting. Samples were donated by 72 untreated early-stage non-small cell lung cancer patients. This CDR3 is 11 amino acids long. Trimming took off 3 bases at V and 7 bases at J, with 9 bases between the two ends. Germline CDR1 SQVTM, CDR2 ANQGSEA.

Sample: PBMCs, taken at surgery. This clonotype was obtained from a male donor with early-stage non-small cell lung cancer. The chain links TRBV29-1 to TRBJ2-5, with no clear D. CDR3 in amino acids: CSVDRMGTQYF. CDR3 bases: TGCAGCGTTGACAGAATGGGGACCCAGTACTTC.